These 30 T cell receptor beta chains were all obtained from the same sample, sequenced in a study of blood T cell repertoires in COVID-19. Repertoires were generated with immunoSEQ multiplex PCR, while TCRdb's copy carries only in-frame clones and drops some. The table has some 90,000 clones, about 91% seen once. Sequences were obtained from peripheral blood. The receptors were gathered from an elderly woman with active COVID-19.

V and J are TRBV19 and TRBJ1-5, with 11 positions matching TRBD1. CDR1 and CDR2 (germline): LNHDA, SQIVND (reference sequence). This CDR3 is 18 amino acids long. V dropped 4 bases and J dropped 2; count of bases not matched to a gene: 10. As DNA, the CDR3 is TGTGCCAGTAGTAGCGGACAGGGGGCTCGGAGGGGCAATCAGCCCCAGCATTTT. It codes for CASSSGQGARRGNQPQHF.

The sample holds a few counts of this clone. The chain couples TRBV10-1 to TRBJ1-6, with D possibly being TRBD1 (5 bases). The CDR3 totals 19 residues. V was pared by 5 bases and J by 5 bases, with 25 bases between. Germline values: CDR1 WNHNN, CDR2 SYGVQD (reference sequence). CDR3 nucleotide sequence: TGCGCCAGCAGTCCTGAGGCACTCAACCTTGGGGCACATAATTCACCCCTCCACTTT. Its translation is CASSPEALNLGAHNSPLHF.

This clone was detected only a few times. This rearrangement joins TRBV19 to TRBJ2-7; TRBD1 agrees at 7 bases. The CDR3 totals 15 residues. Unmatched junction bases numbered 13, after V lost 9 bases and J lost 2 bases. Per the germline V gene, CDR1 is LNHDA and CDR2 is SQIVND (reference sequence). Here the CDR3 DNA reads TGTGCCAGCAACTCAGGGGACAGAGGAACCTACGAGCAGTACTTC. Its translation: CASNSGDRGTYEQYF.

V usage is TRBV4-2 and J usage is TRBJ2-3; TRBD2 matches at 7 bases. Germline CDR1 LGHNA, CDR2 YNFKEQ. Trimming removed 1 base from V and 0 bases from J; junction bases left unmatched: 7. CDR3 length equals 17 residues. The CDR3 DNA is TGTGCCAGCAGCCAAGCCCCGACTAGCCCGAGCACAGATACGCAGTATTTT. This sequence encodes CASSQAPTSPSTDTQYF.

CDR3 in amino acids: CASSRGAGGPSGANVLTF. For the CDR3, the DNA is TGTGCCAGCAGCCGGGGGGCAGGGGGCCCATCTGGGGCCAACGTCCTGACTTTC. The chain carries TRBV27 and TRBJ2-6, with D possibly being TRBD1 (8 bases). The CDR3 extends over 18 amino acids. Trimming removed 6 bases at V and 1 base at J, with 19 bases between. Germline assignment: CDR1 MNHEY and CDR2 SMNVEV (reference sequence).

As concerns this clone: Since a much larger clone is just one base distant, this may be a read error. The gene calls are TRBV6-5 and TRBJ2-7; 11 bases map to TRBD2. V shed 6 bases and J 7 bases; nucleotides not matched to a gene: 2. The germline V gene encodes CDR1 MNHEY and CDR2 SVGAGI. The length of the CDR3 is 12 residues. CDR3 sequence (DNA): TGTGCCAGCAGCCGACTAGCGGGGGAGCAGTACTTC. Its protein is CASSRLAGEQYF.

The rearrangement uses TRBV5-4 and TRBJ2-7, with D perhaps TRBD2 (6 bases). Deletions cut 3 bases from V and 3 bases from J, with 13 bases between. The CDR3 has 14 residues. Germline lookup yields CDR1 SGHNT and CDR2 YYREEE (reference sequence). The CDR3, as DNA: TGTGCCAGCAGCTCGGCGGGTAGCGGCTACGAGCAGTACTTC. Translating gives CASSSAGSGYEQYF.

The chain has TRBV12-3 or TRBV12-4 and TRBJ1-2; TRBD1 is a possible D gene (6 bases). The V end lost 5 bases, the J end lost 4 bases, and 11 bases lay between the germline ends. This CDR3 spans 13 amino acids. The DNA of the CDR3 is TGTGCCAGCAGTCCAGACAGGATCTATGGCTACACCTTC. Its translation: CASSPDRIYGYTF.

The rearrangement uses TRBV28 and TRBJ1-3; D is possibly TRBD1 (6 bases). The CDR3 consists of 12 residues. Germline V gene data show CDR1 as MDHEN and CDR2 as SYDVKM. V gave up 10 bases and J gave up 4 bases, with 11 bases separating them. In DNA, the CDR3 is TGTGCCACACGGACAGCCGGAAACACCATATATTTT. It encodes CATRTAGNTIYF.

The chain uses TRBV7-6 and TRBJ2-7, with D perhaps TRBD1 (6 bases). Deletions cut 1 base from V and 3 bases from J, with 13 bases between. Germline-derived CDR1 and CDR2 are SGHVS and FNYEAQ. The CDR3 sequence is 15 residues long. The CDR3 DNA sequence: TGTGCCAGCAGCTTAGAAACGAAGGGGGACTACGAGCAGTACTTC. As protein: CASSLETKGDYEQYF.

The V gene is TRBV7-2, the J gene TRBJ2-3; 10 bases are a match to TRBD2. The V gene's germline CDR1 is SGHTA and CDR2 FQGNSA. This CDR3 is 15 amino acids long. Unmatched junction bases numbered 2, after V lost 1 base and J lost 4 bases. The CDR3 sequence: CASSLGAGGADTQYF. The CDR3 DNA sequence: TGTGCCAGCAGCTTAGGAGCGGGAGGGGCAGATACGCAGTATTTT.

The chain has TRBV3-1 (or the pseudogene TRBV3-2) and TRBJ1-6, with unresolved D. V lost 3 bases and J lost 3, with 9 bases in between. The CDR3 is made up of 15 amino acids. The germline V gene has CDR1 LGHDT and CDR2 YNNKEL (reference sequence). CDR3 coding DNA: TGTGCCAGCAGCCATAGTGGGCGCTATAATTCACCCCTCCACTTT. It specifies CASSHSGRYNSPLHF.

This chain links TRBV7-2 with TRBJ2-7, with D perhaps TRBD1 (6 bases). The ends were cut back, 4 bases at V and 4 bases at J, with 8 bases in the middle. Germline V gene data show CDR1 as SGHTA and CDR2 as FQGNSA. The CDR3 contains 12 residues. The CDR3 DNA sequence: TGTGCCAGCAGCTGGACAGAATACGAGCAGTACTTC. Protein sequence: CASSWTEYEQYF.

This CDR3 reads CASSSMGTAYEQYF. The DNA for the CDR3 is TGTGCCAGCAGCTCAATGGGGACAGCCTACGAGCAGTACTTC. This chain links TRBV7-9 with TRBJ2-7; 7 bases align to TRBD1. The CDR3 spans 14 residues. CDR1 and CDR2 from the germline V gene are SEHNR and FQNEAQ (reference sequence). Unmatched junction bases numbered 5, after V lost 4 bases and J lost 2 bases.

The chain links TRBV19 to TRBJ1-4, with TRBD1 matching 10 bases. Germline V CDR1 and CDR2: LNHDA, SQIVND (reference sequence). The CDR3 totals 14 residues. Losses at the gene ends were 7 bases for V and 8 bases for J; bases not matched to a gene: 7. The CDR3 nucleotides read TGTGCCAGTAACGTGGGACAGGGGTGGGAAAAACTGTTTTTT. This encodes CASNVGQGWEKLFF.

The sample holds one count of this clone. This chain uses TRBV20-1 with TRBJ2-1, with TRBD1 identical over 9 bases. Unmatched junction bases numbered 10, after V lost 3 bases and J lost 10 bases. Germline V gives CDR1 DFQATT, CDR2 SNEGSKA (reference sequence). This CDR3 comprises 14 residues. CDR3 sequence: CSASVGTGIREQFF. CDR3 bases: TGCAGTGCTAGTGTCGGGACAGGGATAAGAGAGCAGTTCTTC.

The rearrangement links TRBV6-5 to TRBJ1-2; D uncertain. CDR3 length: 14 amino acids. Germline-derived CDR1 and CDR2 are MNHEY and SVGAGI. Trimming took off 0 bases at V and 1 base at J, with 6 bases between the two ends. The CDR3 DNA reads TGTGCCAGCAGTTACTCGAGAAGTAACTATGGCTACACCTTC. This codes for CASSYSRSNYGYTF.

The rearrangement uses TRBV6-5 and TRBJ1-2; D is possibly TRBD1 (6 bases). CDR1 is MNHEY, CDR2 SVGAGI, per germline. Trimming shortened V by 4 bases and J by 5 bases, and 14 bases separated the two germline ends. The CDR3 length is 14 residues. As DNA, the CDR3 is TGTGCCAGCAGTTCCGCCGGGACATCATATGGCTACACCTTC. Residues: CASSSAGTSYGYTF.

The chain is built from TRBV10-3 and TRBJ2-1, with 14 bases aligning to TRBD2. J was trimmed by 4 bases and V by 4 bases; bases with no gene match: 3. Germline values: CDR1 ENHRY, CDR2 SYGVKD. CDR3 length equals 16 residues. The CDR3 protein is CAISGRLAGGYNEQFF. The CDR3 region has the DNA TGTGCCATCAGTGGCCGACTAGCGGGAGGGTACAATGAGCAGTTCTTC.

The genes are TRBV6-1 and TRBJ2-7; a weak D match, TRBD1 (5 bases). This CDR3 region has 16 residues. Germline V lookup: CDR1 MNHNS, CDR2 SASEGT. V was cut by 0 bases and J by 3 bases, with 15 bases left in between. The DNA for the CDR3 is TGTGCCAGCAGTGAAGCCCGACAGCGTGCGGACTACGAGCAGTACTTC. Translating it yields CASSEARQRADYEQYF.

This sequence joins TRBV5-4 and TRBJ2-3; D gene uncertain. Trimming stripped 1 base from V and 3 bases from J, with 6 bases between. The CDR3 contains 13 residues. Germline V gives CDR1 SGHNT, CDR2 YYREEE (reference sequence). The CDR3 here is CASSLYQTDTQYF. CDR3 sequence (DNA): TGTGCCAGCAGCTTGTATCAGACAGATACGCAGTATTTT.

The chain combines TRBV2 with TRBJ1-2; TRBD1 matches 8 bases. J was trimmed by 6 bases and V by 6 bases; bases with no gene match: 6. This CDR3 is 13 amino acids long. Germline CDR1 is SNHLY and CDR2 is FYNNEI. The CDR3 protein is CASRQGAQNGYTF. The CDR3 DNA reads TGTGCCAGCAGGCAGGGGGCGCAGAATGGCTACACCTTC.

The V gene is TRBV7-8, the J gene TRBJ1-1; 9 nucleotides align to TRBD1. V shed 0 bases and J 9 bases; nucleotides not matched to a gene: 11. Germline V gene lookup returns CDR1 SGHVS and CDR2 FQNEAQ. The CDR3 sequence is 16 residues long. The CDR3 is CASSLALGTGPQQAFF. For the CDR3, the DNA is TGTGCCAGCAGCTTAGCGCTAGGGACAGGGCCCCAACAAGCTTTCTTT.

This chain links TRBV6-5 with TRBJ2-5; perhaps TRBD2 as D (6 bases). CDR1 and CDR2 from the germline V gene are MNHEY and SVGAGI. The CDR3 runs to 13 residues. Trimming took off 4 bases at V and 7 bases at J, with 13 bases between the two ends. CDR3 in DNA: TGTGCCAGCAGTTCTGGGACCGGGGGGACCCAGTACTTC. This encodes CASSSGTGGTQYF.

The chain employs TRBV7-9 and TRBJ2-7; 7 positions match TRBD1. CDR1 and CDR2 from the germline V gene are SEHNR and FQNEAQ (reference sequence). This CDR3 region has 15 residues. With V trimmed by 8 bases and J by 3 bases, 13 bases remained unmatched. The CDR3 sequence: CASQLGRQGDYEQYF. The CDR3 region has the DNA TGTGCCAGCCAACTGGGGCGACAGGGAGACTACGAGCAGTACTTC.

The gene calls are TRBV20-1 and TRBJ2-7, with TRBD2 matching over 15 bases. The germline gives CDR1 DFQATT, CDR2 SNEGSKA (reference sequence). This CDR3 spans 14 amino acids. With V trimmed by 3 bases and J by 6 bases, 3 bases remained unmatched. The CDR3 nucleotides read TGCAGTGCTAGTGGGACTAGCGGGAGGTTCGAGCAGTACTTC. This gives the protein CSASGTSGRFEQYF.

CDR3 in amino acids: CASSQDQPGWDRGVNTIYF. CDR3 nucleotides: TGTGCCAGCAGCCAAGATCAGCCCGGGTGGGACAGGGGTGTCAACACCATATATTTT. The rearrangement links TRBV3-1 (or the pseudogene TRBV3-2) to TRBJ1-3, with 10 positions matching TRBD1. J was trimmed by 7 bases and V by 0 bases; bases with no gene match: 15. Germline CDR1 LGHDT, CDR2 YNNKEL (reference sequence). The CDR3 extends over 19 amino acids.

V gene TRBV24-1 combines with J gene TRBJ2-7; 8 nucleotides agree with TRBD1. The CDR3 covers 17 residues. The germline V gene has CDR1 KGHDR and CDR2 SFDVKD. With V trimmed by 3 bases and J by 3 bases, 12 bases remained unmatched. The CDR3 coding sequence is TGTGCCACCAGTGATCCCCCTGGACAGGGAGGCCTCTACGAGCAGTACTTC. Protein sequence: CATSDPPGQGGLYEQYF.

This chain links TRBV27 with TRBJ2-1; 13 nucleotides agree with TRBD2. The CDR3 length is 17 residues. With V trimmed by 6 bases and J by 6 bases, 11 bases remained unmatched. Per germline, CDR1 MNHEY and CDR2 SMNVEV (reference sequence). The CDR3 loop is CASSRTTLAGGANEQFF. In nucleotides, the CDR3 is TGTGCCAGCAGCCGTACCACACTAGCGGGAGGGGCCAATGAGCAGTTCTTC.

The chain combines TRBV19 with TRBJ2-1; 11 positions agree with TRBD2. J lost 4 bases, V lost 8 bases, and 4 bases had no gene match. Germline-derived CDR1 and CDR2 are LNHDA and SQIVND (reference sequence). The CDR3 has 14 amino acids. The chain's CDR3 is CASGTSGPYNEQFF. The CDR3 DNA sequence: TGTGCCAGTGGGACTAGCGGACCATACAATGAGCAGTTCTTC.